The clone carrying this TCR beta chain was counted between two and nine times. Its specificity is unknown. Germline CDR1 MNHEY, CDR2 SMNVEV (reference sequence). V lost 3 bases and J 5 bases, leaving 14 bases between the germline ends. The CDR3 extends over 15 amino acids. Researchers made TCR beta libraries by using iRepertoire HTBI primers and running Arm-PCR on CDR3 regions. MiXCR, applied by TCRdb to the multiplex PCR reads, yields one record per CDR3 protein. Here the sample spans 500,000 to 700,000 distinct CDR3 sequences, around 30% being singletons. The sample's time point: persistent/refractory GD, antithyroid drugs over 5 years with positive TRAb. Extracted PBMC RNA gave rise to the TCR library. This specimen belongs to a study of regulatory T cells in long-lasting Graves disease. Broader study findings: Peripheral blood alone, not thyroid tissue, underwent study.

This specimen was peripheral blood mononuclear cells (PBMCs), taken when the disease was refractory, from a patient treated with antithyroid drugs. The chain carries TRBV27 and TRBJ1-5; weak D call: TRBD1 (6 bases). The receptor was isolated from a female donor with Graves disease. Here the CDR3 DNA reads TGTGCCAGCAGTTTTACAGGGAGATTGGATCAGCCCCAGCATTTT. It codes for CASSFTGRLDQPQHF.